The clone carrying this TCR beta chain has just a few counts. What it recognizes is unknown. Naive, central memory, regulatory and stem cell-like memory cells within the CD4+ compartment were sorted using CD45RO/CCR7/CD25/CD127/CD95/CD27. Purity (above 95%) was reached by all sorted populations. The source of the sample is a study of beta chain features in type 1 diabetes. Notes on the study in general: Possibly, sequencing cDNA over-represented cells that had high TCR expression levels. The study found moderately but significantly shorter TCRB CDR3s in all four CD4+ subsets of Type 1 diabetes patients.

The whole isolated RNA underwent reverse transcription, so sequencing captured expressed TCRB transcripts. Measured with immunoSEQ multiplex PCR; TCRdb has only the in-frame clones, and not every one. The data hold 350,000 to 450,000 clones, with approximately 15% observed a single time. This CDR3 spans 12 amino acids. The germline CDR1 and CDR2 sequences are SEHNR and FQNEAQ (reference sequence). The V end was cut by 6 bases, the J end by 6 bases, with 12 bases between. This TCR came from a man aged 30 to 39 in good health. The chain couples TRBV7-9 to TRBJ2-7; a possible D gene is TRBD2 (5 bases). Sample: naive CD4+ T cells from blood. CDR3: CASSPGMREQYF. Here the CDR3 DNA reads TGTGCCAGCAGTCCGGGGATGCGCGAGCAGTACTTC. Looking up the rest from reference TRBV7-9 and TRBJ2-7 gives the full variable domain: DTGVSQNPRHKITKRGQNVTFRCDPISEHNRLYWYRQTLGQGPEFLTYFQNEAQLEKSRLLSDRFSAERPKGSFSTLEIQRTEQGDSAMYLCASSPGMREQYFGPGTRLTVT.